This TCR beta chain comes out of a study of graft-versus-host responses after intestinal transplantation. Study-wide context: Induction with anti-thymocyte globulin, then tacrolimus and steroids for about 3 years, was given to all recipients. The study, taken as a whole, reports: Allografts carried high graft-versus-host to host-versus-graft clonal ratios in patients having graft-donor T cell macrochimerism. Researchers found peak circulating GvH clone levels linked to early post-transplant HvG declines. GvH clonotypes were identified within recipient marrow, with a subset emerging first in ileum or blood.

About this clone: Its antigen remains unknown.

Using immunoSEQ multiplex PCR, the repertoire was profiled, and TCRdb retains in-frame clones only, with some absent. The sample shows 11,000 or so clones, around four fifths of them seen only once. Germline-derived CDR1 and CDR2 are MNHNS and SASEGT. The CDR3 loop spans 14 amino acids. Trimming shortened V by 7 bases and J by 1 base, and 10 bases separated the two germline ends. V usage is TRBV6-1 and J usage is TRBJ1-4; D uncertain. The starting material was PBMCs, obtained 494 days after intestinal transplant. The sequence derives from a human patient who received an intestinal transplant, so some T cells may come from the graft donor. The CDR3 coding sequence is TGTGCCAGCAACGACGGGAAAACTAATGAAAAACTGTTTTTT. Its translation: CASNDGKTNEKLFF.